This T cell receptor beta chain was profiled in a study of early T cells in non-severe SARS-CoV-2 infection. Trimming took 8 bases from V and 3 from J, leaving 20 bases between them. Germline lookup yields CDR1 MDHEN and CDR2 SYDVKM. The CDR3 contains 15 residues. The study, taken as a whole, reports: Matches to VDJdb favored anti-spike CD8 responses and missed private and CD4 specificities.

A remark on this clonotype: Its antigen is currently unknown.

Unique molecular identifier tags were affixed to discrete cDNA molecules. TCRdb re-derived calls from the 5' RACE reads in MiXCR, one entry per CDR3 protein. The sample contains 70,000 or so distinct CDR3 sequences, under 15% of which appear only once. This rearrangement joins TRBV28 to TRBJ2-7; D could derive from TRBD1 or TRBD2 (7 bases each). The clonotype was recovered from an adult who was a healthcare worker with PCR-confirmed SARS-CoV-2 infection or an uninfected control (not recorded which). The sample comprised whole blood. The CDR3 DNA follows: TGTGCCAGCCGACCCGGGGGGACAGTAAGCTACGAGCAGTACTTC. It specifies CASRPGGTVSYEQYF.